The entry below describes one TCR beta chain. J gave up 3 bases and V 4 bases, and 5 bases lay outside the gene matches. Germline V gene sequence: CDR1 MNHEY, CDR2 SVGAGI. CDR3 length equals 14 residues. This record comes from a study of blood T cell repertoires in COVID-19. Study details: Samples came from the United States, Italy and Spain, spanning acute and convalescent COVID-19.

Method: immunoSEQ multiplex PCR; TCRdb's copy keeps in-frame clones and lacks some. The sample contains roughly 48,000 clones, about nine tenths of which appear only once. The clonotype originates from a human donor in a cohort sampled during active COVID-19. The chain has TRBV6-5 and TRBJ1-1; 7 nucleotides line up with TRBD1. The specimen sequenced was peripheral blood. CDR3 loop: CASSSSGGDTEAFF. DNA for the CDR3: TGTGCCAGCAGTTCCTCAGGGGGGGACACTGAAGCTTTCTTT.